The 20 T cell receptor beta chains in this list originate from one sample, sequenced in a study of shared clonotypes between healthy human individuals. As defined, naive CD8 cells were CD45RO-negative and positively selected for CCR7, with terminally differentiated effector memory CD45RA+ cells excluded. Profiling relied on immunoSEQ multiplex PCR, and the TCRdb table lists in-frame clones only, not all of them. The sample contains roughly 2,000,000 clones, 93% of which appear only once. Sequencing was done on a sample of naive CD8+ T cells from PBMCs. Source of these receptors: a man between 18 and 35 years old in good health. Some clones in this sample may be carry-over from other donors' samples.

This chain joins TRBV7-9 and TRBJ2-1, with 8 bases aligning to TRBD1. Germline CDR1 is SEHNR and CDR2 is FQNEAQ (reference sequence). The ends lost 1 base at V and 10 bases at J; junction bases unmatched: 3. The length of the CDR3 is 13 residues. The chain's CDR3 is CASSLVRDREQFF. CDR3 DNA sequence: TGTGCCAGCAGCTTAGTCCGGGACAGGGAGCAGTTCTTC.

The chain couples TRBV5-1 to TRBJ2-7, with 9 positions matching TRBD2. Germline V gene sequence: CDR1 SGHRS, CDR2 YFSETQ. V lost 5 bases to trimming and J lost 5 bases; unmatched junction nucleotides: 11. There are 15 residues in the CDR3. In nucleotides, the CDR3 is TGCGCCAGCAGACCAACCGCTAGCGGGAACCACGAGCAGTACTTC. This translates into CASRPTASGNHEQYF. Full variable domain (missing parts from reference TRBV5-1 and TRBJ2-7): KAGVTQTPRYLIKTRGQQVTLSCSPISGHRSVSWYQQTPGQGLQFLFEYFSETQRNKGNFPGRFSGRQFSNSRSEMNVSTLELGDSALYLCASRPTASGNHEQYFGPGTRLTVT.

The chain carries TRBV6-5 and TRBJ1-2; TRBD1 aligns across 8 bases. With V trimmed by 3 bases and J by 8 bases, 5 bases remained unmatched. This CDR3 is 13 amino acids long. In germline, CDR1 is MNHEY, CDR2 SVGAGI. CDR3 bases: TGTGCCAGCAGTTATGGACAGGGTCGCGGCTACACCTTC. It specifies CASSYGQGRGYTF.

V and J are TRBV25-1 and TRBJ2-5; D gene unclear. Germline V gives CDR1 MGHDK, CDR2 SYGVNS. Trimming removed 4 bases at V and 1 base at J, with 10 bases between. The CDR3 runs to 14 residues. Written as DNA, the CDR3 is TGTGCCAGCAGTGCATTTATGGGCCAAGAGACCCAGTACTTC. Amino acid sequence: CASSAFMGQETQYF.

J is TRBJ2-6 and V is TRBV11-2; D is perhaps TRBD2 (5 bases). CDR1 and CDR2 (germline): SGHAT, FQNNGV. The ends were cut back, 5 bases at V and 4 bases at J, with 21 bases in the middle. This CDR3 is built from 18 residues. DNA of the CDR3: TGTGCCAGCAGCCCGCGCGCCGTCCTAGCCCCCGGGGCCAACGTCCTGACTTTC. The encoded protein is CASSPRAVLAPGANVLTF.

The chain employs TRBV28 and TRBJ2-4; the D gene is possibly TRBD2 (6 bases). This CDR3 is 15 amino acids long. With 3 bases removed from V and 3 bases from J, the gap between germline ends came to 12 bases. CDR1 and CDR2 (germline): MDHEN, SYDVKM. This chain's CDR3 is CASSFWRDGKNIQYF. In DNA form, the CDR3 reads TGTGCCAGCAGTTTCTGGCGGGACGGCAAAAACATTCAGTACTTC.

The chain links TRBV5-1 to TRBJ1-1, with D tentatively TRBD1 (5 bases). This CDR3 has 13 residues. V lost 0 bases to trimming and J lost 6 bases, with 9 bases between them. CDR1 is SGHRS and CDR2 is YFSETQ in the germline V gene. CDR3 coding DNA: TGCGCCAGCAGCTTGGAAGGGGCCGCTGAAGCTTTCTTT. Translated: CASSLEGAAEAFF.

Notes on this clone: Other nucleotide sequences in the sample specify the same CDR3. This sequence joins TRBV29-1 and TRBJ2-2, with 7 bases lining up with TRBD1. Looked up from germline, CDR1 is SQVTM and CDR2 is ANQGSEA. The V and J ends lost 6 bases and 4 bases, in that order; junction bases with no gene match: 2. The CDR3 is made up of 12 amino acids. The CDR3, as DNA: TGCAGCGTGGCAGGGGGCACCGGGGAGCTGTTTTTT. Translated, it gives CSVAGGTGELFF.

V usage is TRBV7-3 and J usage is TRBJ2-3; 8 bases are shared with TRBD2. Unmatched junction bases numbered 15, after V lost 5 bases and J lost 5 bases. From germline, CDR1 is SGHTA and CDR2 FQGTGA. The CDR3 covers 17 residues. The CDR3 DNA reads TGTGCCAGCAGCCCTAAGTCACTAGCGGTGTTTGGAGATACGCAGTATTTT. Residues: CASSPKSLAVFGDTQYF.

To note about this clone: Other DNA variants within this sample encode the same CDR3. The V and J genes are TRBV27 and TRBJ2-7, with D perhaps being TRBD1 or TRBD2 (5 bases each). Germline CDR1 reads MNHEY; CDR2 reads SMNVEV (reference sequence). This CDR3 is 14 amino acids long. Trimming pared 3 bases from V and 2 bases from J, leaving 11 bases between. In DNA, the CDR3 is TGTGCCAGCAGTTTCTCGGGACCGACCTACGAGCAGTACTTC. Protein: CASSFSGPTYEQYF.

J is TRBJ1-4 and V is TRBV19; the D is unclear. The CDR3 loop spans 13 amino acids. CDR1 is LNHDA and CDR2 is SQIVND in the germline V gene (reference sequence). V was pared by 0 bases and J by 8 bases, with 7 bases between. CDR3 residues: CASSIDLEEKLFF. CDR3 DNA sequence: TGTGCCAGTAGTATAGATCTAGAAGAAAAACTGTTTTTT.

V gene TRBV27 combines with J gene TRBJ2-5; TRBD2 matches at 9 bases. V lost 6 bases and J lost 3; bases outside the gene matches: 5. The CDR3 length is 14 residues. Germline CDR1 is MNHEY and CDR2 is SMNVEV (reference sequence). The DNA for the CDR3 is TGTGCCAGCAGGGAAATAGCGGGAGAAGAGACCCAGTACTTC. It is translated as CASREIAGEETQYF.

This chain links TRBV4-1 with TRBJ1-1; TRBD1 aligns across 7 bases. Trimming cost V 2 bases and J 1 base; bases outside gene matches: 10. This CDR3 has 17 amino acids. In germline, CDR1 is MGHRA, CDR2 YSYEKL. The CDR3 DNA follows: TGCGCCAGCAGCCAAACCCGACAGGGCTGGTCGAACACTGAAGCTTTCTTT. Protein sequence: CASSQTRQGWSNTEAFF.

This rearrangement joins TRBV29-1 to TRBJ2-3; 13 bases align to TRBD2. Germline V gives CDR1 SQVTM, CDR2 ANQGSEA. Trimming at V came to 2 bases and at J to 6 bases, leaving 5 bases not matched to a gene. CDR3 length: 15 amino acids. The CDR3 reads CSVEWTSGRPDTQYF. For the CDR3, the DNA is TGCAGCGTTGAATGGACTAGCGGGAGACCCGATACGCAGTATTTT.

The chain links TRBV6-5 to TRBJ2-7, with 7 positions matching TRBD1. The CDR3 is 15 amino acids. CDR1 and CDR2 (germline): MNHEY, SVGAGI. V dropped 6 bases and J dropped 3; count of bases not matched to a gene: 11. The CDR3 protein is CASSEGASLFYEQYF. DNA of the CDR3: TGTGCCAGCAGCGAGGGGGCCTCCCTCTTCTACGAGCAGTACTTC.

CDR3 DNA sequence: TGTGCCAGCAGCAACCGGGACAGGGGGCATGACCAGTACGAGCAGTACTTC. Translated: CASSNRDRGHDQYEQYF. This chain links TRBV11-2 with TRBJ2-7; TRBD1 matches at 12 bases. V lost 5 bases and J lost 4; bases outside the gene matches: 12. There are 17 residues in the CDR3. CDR1 is SGHAT and CDR2 is FQNNGV in the germline V gene. The full variable domain, in which reference TRBV11-2 and TRBJ2-7 provide the parts outside the CDR3, is EAGVAQSPRYKIIEKRQSVAFWCNPISGHATLYWYQQILGQGPKLLIQFQNNGVVDDSQLPKDRFSAERLKGVDSTLKIQPAKLEDSAVYLCASSNRDRGHDQYEQYFGPGTRLTVT.

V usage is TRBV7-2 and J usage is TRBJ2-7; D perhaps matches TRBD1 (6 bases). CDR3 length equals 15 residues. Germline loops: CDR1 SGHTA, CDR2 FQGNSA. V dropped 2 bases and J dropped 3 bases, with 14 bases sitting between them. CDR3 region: CASSLTLVTGYEQYF. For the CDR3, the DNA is TGTGCCAGCAGCTTAACTTTGGTGACAGGCTACGAGCAGTACTTC. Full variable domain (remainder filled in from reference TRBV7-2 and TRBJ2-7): GAGVSQSPSNKVTEKGKDVELRCDPISGHTALYWYRQSLGQGLEFLIYFQGNSAPDKSGLPSDRFSAERTGGSVSTLTIQRTQQEDSAVYLCASSLTLVTGYEQYFGPGTRLTVT.

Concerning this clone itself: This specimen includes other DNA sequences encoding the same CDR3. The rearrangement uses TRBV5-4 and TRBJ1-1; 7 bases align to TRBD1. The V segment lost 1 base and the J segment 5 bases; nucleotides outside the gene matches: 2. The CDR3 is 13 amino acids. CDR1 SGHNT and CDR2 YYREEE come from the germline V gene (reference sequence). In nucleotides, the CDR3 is TGTGCCAGCAGCTTGCCAGGGGGAACTGAAGCTTTCTTT. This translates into CASSLPGGTEAFF. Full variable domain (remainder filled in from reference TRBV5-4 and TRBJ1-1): ETGVTQSPTHLIKTRGQQVTLRCSSQSGHNTVSWYQQALGQGPQFIFQYYREEENGRGNFPPRFSGLQFPNYSSELNVNALELDDSALYLCASSLPGGTEAFFGQGTRLTVV.

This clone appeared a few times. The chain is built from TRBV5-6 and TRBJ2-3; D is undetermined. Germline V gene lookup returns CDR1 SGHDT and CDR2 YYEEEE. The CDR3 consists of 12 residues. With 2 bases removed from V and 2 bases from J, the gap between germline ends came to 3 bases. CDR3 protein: CASSFTTDTQYF. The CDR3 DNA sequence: TGTGCCAGCAGCTTTACCACAGATACGCAGTATTTT.

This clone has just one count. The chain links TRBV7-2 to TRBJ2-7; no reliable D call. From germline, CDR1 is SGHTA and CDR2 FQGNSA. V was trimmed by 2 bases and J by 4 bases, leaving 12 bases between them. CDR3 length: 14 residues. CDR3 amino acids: CASSLRGSRYEQYF. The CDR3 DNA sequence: TGTGCCAGCAGCTTACGCGGCAGTAGGTACGAGCAGTACTTC. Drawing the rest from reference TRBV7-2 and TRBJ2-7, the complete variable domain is GAGVSQSPSNKVTEKGKDVELRCDPISGHTALYWYRQSLGQGLEFLIYFQGNSAPDKSGLPSDRFSAERTGGSVSTLTIQRTQQEDSAVYLCASSLRGSRYEQYFGPGTRLTVT.